The rows below give T cell receptor beta chains drawn from one sample of a study of blood T cell repertoires in COVID-19. The protocol was immunoSEQ multiplex PCR, while the TCRdb copy is restricted to in-frame clones and leaves out a portion. The table includes about 55,000 clones, 85% to 90% detected once. The sample consisted of peripheral blood. These receptors were collected from a human donor in a cohort sampled during active COVID-19. Both conserved end residues are part of each CDR3. The D gene is left open where the match is weak. Clone size is stated in some rows and not others, as once, few, many or a class when expanded.

V: TRBV6-5
D: -
J: TRBJ1-1
size: -
DNA: TGTGCCAGCAGCTCAACTCTGAACACTGAAGCTTTCTTT
CDR3: CASSSTLNTEAFF

V: TRBV6-6
D: TRBD1
J: TRBJ2-6
size: -
DNA: TGTGCCAGCAGTCAATCGACAGGGGGCGTTTCTGGGGCCAACGTCCTGACTTTC
CDR3: CASSQSTGGVSGANVLTF

V: TRBV20-1
D: TRBD1
J: TRBJ2-7
size: few
DNA: TGCAGTGCTTCCAGGGGGTGGGAGCAGTACTTC
CDR3: CSASRGWEQYF

V: TRBV6-6
D: -
J: TRBJ1-6
size: -
DNA: TGTGCCAGCACTCCCCGGGTTCTTGATAATTCACCCCTCCACTTT
CDR3: CASTPRVLDNSPLHF

V: TRBV19
D: TRBD1
J: TRBJ2-6
size: once
DNA: TGTGCCAGTAGGGGACAGAGCTCTGGGGCCAACGTCCTGACTTTC
CDR3: CASRGQSSGANVLTF

V: TRBV24-1
D: TRBD1
J: TRBJ2-2
size: -
DNA: TGTGCCACCAGTGATGTGCAGGGGGCTACCGGGGAGCTGTTTTTT
CDR3: CATSDVQGATGELFF

V: TRBV28
D: -
J: TRBJ1-4
size: -
DNA: TGTGCCAGCAAGAGAGGGAGGGCGCGGACTAATGAAAAACTGTTTTTT
CDR3: CASKRGRARTNEKLFF

V: TRBV4-1
D: TRBD2
J: TRBJ2-1
size: -
DNA: TGCGCCAGCAGCCAAGAAGTGGCTAGCGGAGTCAATGAGCAGTTCTTC
CDR3: CASSQEVASGVNEQFF

V: TRBV5-1
D: -
J: TRBJ2-2
size: -
DNA: TGCGCCAGCAGCTTGGTGTCTGGGCCCCCGAACACCGGGGAGCTGTTTTTT
CDR3: CASSLVSGPPNTGELFF

V: TRBV27
D: TRBD2
J: TRBJ2-1
size: -
DNA: TGTGCCAGCAGTAATATAGCGGGAACGGCTTCCTACAATGAGCAGTTCTTC
CDR3: CASSNIAGTASYNEQFF

V: TRBV10-3
D: TRBD1
J: TRBJ1-6
size: -
DNA: TGTGCCACCGGACAGGGTTCGAATAATTCACCCCTCCACTTT
CDR3: CATGQGSNNSPLHF

V: TRBV3-1/TRBV3-2
D: -
J: TRBJ1-1
size: -
DNA: TGTGCCAGCAGCCCCAGGGGAGGGCAGAACACTGAAGCTTTCTTT
CDR3: CASSPRGGQNTEAFF

V: TRBV4-1
D: -
J: TRBJ2-5
size: -
DNA: TGCGCCAGCAGCCCCGGACAGACCGAAGAGACCCAGTACTTC
CDR3: CASSPGQTEETQYF

V: TRBV6-5
D: -
J: TRBJ1-2
size: -
DNA: TGTGCCAGCATAGTCCAGGGTGTGGGTGGCTACACCTTC
CDR3: CASIVQGVGGYTF

V: TRBV7-9
D: -
J: TRBJ1-2
size: few
DNA: TGTGCCAGCAGCTTAGAAGCCCACTATGGCTACACCTTC
CDR3: CASSLEAHYGYTF

V: TRBV21-1
D: -
J: TRBJ1-1
size: -
DNA: TGTGCCAGCAGCAAAGCGGGGGGAGATTGGACTGAAGCTTTCTTT
CDR3: CASSKAGGDWTEAFF

V: TRBV28
D: TRBD1
J: TRBJ2-1
size: -
DNA: TGTGCCAGCAGGCCACAGGGGAGCTCCTACAATGAGCAGTTCTTC
CDR3: CASRPQGSSYNEQFF

V: TRBV7-9
D: -
J: TRBJ1-4
size: -
DNA: TGTGCCAGCAGCGAGAGGGATAATGAAAAACTGTTTTTT
CDR3: CASSERDNEKLFF

V: TRBV28
D: -
J: TRBJ1-1
size: -
DNA: TGTGCCACCACTGGGGGGGGGTCTTTCTTT
CDR3: CATTGGGSFF

V: TRBV2
D: -
J: TRBJ1-4
size: -
DNA: TGTGCCAGCAGTGAGGATCGCTTGAGGGAAAAACTGTTTTTT
CDR3: CASSEDRLREKLFF

V: TRBV12-5
D: -
J: TRBJ2-7
size: once
DNA: TGTGCTAGTGGTTTGGCCGGTCTCTACGAGCAGTACTTC
CDR3: CASGLAGLYEQYF

V: TRBV6-5
D: TRBD1
J: TRBJ1-5
size: -
DNA: TGTGCCAGCAGCACCCTCAGGGGGTCTCATCAGCCCCAGCATTTT
CDR3: CASSTLRGSHQPQHF

V: TRBV14
D: -
J: TRBJ1-1
size: -
DNA: TGTGCCAGCAGCCAAGATCCGGGTCGGATGAACACTGAAGCTTTCTTT
CDR3: CASSQDPGRMNTEAFF

V: TRBV19
D: TRBD1
J: TRBJ1-6
size: once
DNA: TGTGCCAGTAGTATAGAGTCCAGGGGGAGATCACCCCTCCACTTT
CDR3: CASSIESRGRSPLHF

V: TRBV19
D: TRBD1
J: TRBJ2-1
size: -
DNA: TGTGCCAGTAGTATGGAGTGGACAGGTAGCTCCTACAATGAGCAGTTCTTC
CDR3: CASSMEWTGSSYNEQFF

V: TRBV7-7
D: TRBD1
J: TRBJ2-5
size: -
DNA: TGTGCTAGCAGCTTGGGGACAGGAGGGCAAGAGACCCAGTACTTC
CDR3: CASSLGTGGQETQYF

V: TRBV3-1/TRBV3-2
D: -
J: TRBJ1-2
size: -
DNA: TGTGCCAGCAGCCAAGCCCAGGGAGGCTATGGCTACACCTTC
CDR3: CASSQAQGGYGYTF

V: TRBV10-3
D: -
J: TRBJ1-3
size: -
DNA: TGTGCCATCAGTGATAACAGGGTCTCTGGAAACACCATATATTTT
CDR3: CAISDNRVSGNTIYF

V: TRBV2
D: TRBD1
J: TRBJ1-6
size: once
DNA: TGTGCCAGCAGCGGGGACAGTAATAATTCACCCCTCCACTTT
CDR3: CASSGDSNNSPLHF

V: TRBV5-6
D: TRBD1
J: TRBJ1-5
size: -
DNA: TGTGCCAGCAGCTTGGGACAGGGGGTGGGTCAGCCCCAGCATTTT
CDR3: CASSLGQGVGQPQHF

V: TRBV5-5
D: -
J: TRBJ1-6
size: -
DNA: TGTGCCAGCAGCTTGCGACAGGACGACCCCCTCCACTTT
CDR3: CASSLRQDDPLHF

V: TRBV6-2/TRBV6-3
D: TRBD1
J: TRBJ1-4
size: -
DNA: TGTGCCAGCAGTGCCACAGGGGAGTATAATGAAAAACTGTTTTTT
CDR3: CASSATGEYNEKLFF

V: TRBV7-9
D: TRBD2
J: TRBJ2-3
size: -
DNA: TGTGCCAGCAGCGGACGACTAGCGGGGGCGAGCACAGATACGCAGTATTTT
CDR3: CASSGRLAGASTDTQYF

V: TRBV30
D: -
J: TRBJ2-1
size: -
DNA: TGTGCCTGGAGGAGAGGGGGGGTAAATTACAATGAGCAGTTCTTC
CDR3: CAWRRGGVNYNEQFF

V: TRBV18
D: TRBD1
J: TRBJ1-4
size: -
DNA: TGTGCCAGCTCGTCCGGGACAGATGAAAAACTGTTTTTT
CDR3: CASSSGTDEKLFF

V: TRBV18
D: -
J: TRBJ2-5
size: once
DNA: TGTGCCAGCTCACCGCCAGGGCAAGAGACCCAGTACTTC
CDR3: CASSPPGQETQYF

V: TRBV9
D: TRBD2
J: TRBJ2-1
size: -
DNA: TGTGCCAGCAGCGTAGGCCTAGCGGGCTACAATGAGCAGTTCTTC
CDR3: CASSVGLAGYNEQFF

V: TRBV6-5
D: -
J: TRBJ1-3
size: -
DNA: TGTGCCAGCAGTTCCGGGGATTGGTTTGGAAACACCATATATTTT
CDR3: CASSSGDWFGNTIYF

V: TRBV18
D: TRBD1
J: TRBJ1-6
size: -
DNA: TGTGCCAGCTCACCACGACAGGGGGATTCACCCCTCCACTTT
CDR3: CASSPRQGDSPLHF

V: TRBV5-5
D: -
J: TRBJ2-3
size: -
DNA: TGTGCCAGCAGCCCGAGGGGGGGTCAGAGACCAGATACGCAGTATTTT
CDR3: CASSPRGGQRPDTQYF

V: TRBV21-1
D: -
J: TRBJ2-2
size: -
DNA: TGTGCCAGCAGCAACACAGGGGCGAACACCGGGGAGCTGTTTTTT
CDR3: CASSNTGANTGELFF

V: TRBV5-4
D: TRBD1
J: TRBJ1-2
size: -
DNA: TGTGCCAGCAGCCGGGACAGGGGGATCATGGGTAATGGCTACACCTTC
CDR3: CASSRDRGIMGNGYTF

V: TRBV19
D: TRBD2
J: TRBJ2-7
size: -
DNA: TGTGCCAGTAGTCCTAGCGGGAGTCACGAGCAGTACTTC
CDR3: CASSPSGSHEQYF

V: TRBV6-5
D: -
J: TRBJ1-3
size: -
DNA: TGTGCCAGCAGCAGAGACATATCTGGAAACACCATATATTTT
CDR3: CASSRDISGNTIYF

V: TRBV29-1
D: TRBD2
J: TRBJ2-3
size: -
DNA: TGCAGCTCGGGACTAGCGGGGGGTAAGGATACGCAGTATTTT
CDR3: CSSGLAGGKDTQYF

V: TRBV21-1
D: -
J: TRBJ1-3
size: -
DNA: TGTGCCAGCAGCAAAGGGGGCTCGGACCTCTCTGGAAACACCATATATTTT
CDR3: CASSKGGSDLSGNTIYF

V: TRBV5-1
D: -
J: TRBJ2-1
size: -
DNA: TGCGCCAGCAGCTTGAGTGAGGTCTACAATGAGCAGTTCTTC
CDR3: CASSLSEVYNEQFF